The 26 T cell receptor beta chains below come from one sample, sequenced in a study of radiation and T cells in renal cell carcinoma. Here immunoSEQ multiplex PCR was the method, and the copy in TCRdb shows in-frame clones only, minus some. Here the sample spans 100,000 to 150,000 clones, about four fifths being singletons. The time point here: blood 2 weeks post-SBRT. Treatment noted: 15 Gy SBRT to primary tumor, nephrectomy 4 weeks later. Sequenced here: blood, sampled from a patient whose treatment included radiotherapy and nephrectomy. The origin of the receptors is a man aged 50 to 59 with renal cell carcinoma.

The chain employs TRBV7-9 and TRBJ1-1; 7 bases agree with TRBD1. The CDR3 loop spans 15 amino acids. The V segment lost 4 bases and the J segment 8 bases; nucleotides outside the gene matches: 13. Germline assignment: CDR1 SEHNR and CDR2 FQNEAQ (reference sequence). CDR3 sequence: CASSSLESTGLEAFF. The CDR3 region has the DNA TGTGCCAGCAGCTCGCTAGAATCGACAGGGCTCGAAGCTTTCTTT.

This clone appeared a single time. The rearrangement uses TRBV27 and TRBJ2-7; D not certain. Trimming pared 2 bases from V and 0 bases from J, leaving 5 bases between. CDR3 size: 13 residues. CDR1 MNHEY and CDR2 SMNVEV come from the germline V gene (reference sequence). CDR3 nucleotides: TGTGCCAGCAGTTTACAGGTCTCCTACGAGCAGTACTTC. It translates to CASSLQVSYEQYF.

The chain is built from TRBV28 and TRBJ1-1, with D maybe TRBD1 (5 bases). CDR1 MDHEN and CDR2 SYDVKM come from the germline V gene. The ends were cut back, 1 base at V and 4 bases at J, with 13 bases in the middle. This CDR3 comprises 15 residues. CDR3 in amino acids: CASSLSGVGVTEAFF. In nucleotides, the CDR3 is TGTGCCAGCAGTTTATCGGGGGTCGGGGTCACTGAAGCTTTCTTT.

The chain uses TRBV7-2 and TRBJ1-1; the D is unclear. The V end lost 5 bases, the J end lost 11 bases, and 21 bases lay between the germline ends. The germline V gene encodes CDR1 SGHTA and CDR2 FQGNSA. CDR3 length: 14 amino acids. CDR3 bases: TGTGCCAGCAGCGACTTTGGACTACGCGGCGGGGCTTTCTTT. It translates to CASSDFGLRGGAFF.

A single count supports this clone. The chain combines TRBV4-3 with TRBJ2-3; D is possibly TRBD2 (6 bases). Germline loops: CDR1 LGHNA, CDR2 YSLEER. V was cut by 1 base and J by 4 bases, with 12 bases left in between. The CDR3 is 15 amino acids. CDR3 sequence reads: CASSQGQGGADTQYF. The CDR3 DNA is TGCGCCAGCAGCCAAGGGCAGGGAGGCGCAGATACGCAGTATTTT.

The chain is built from TRBV28 and TRBJ2-6; no definite D call. The CDR3 contains 13 residues. The germline V and J ends were trimmed by 10 bases and 1 base, with 8 bases remaining between them. Germline V gene data show CDR1 as MDHEN and CDR2 as SYDVKM. In nucleotides, the CDR3 is TGTGCCACGAAGGTTTCTGGGGCCAACGTCCTGACTTTC. This gives the protein CATKVSGANVLTF.

The chain employs TRBV28 and TRBJ1-4, with D unclear. The CDR3 contains 14 residues. Germline CDR1 reads MDHEN; CDR2 reads SYDVKM. Between the trimmed V and J ends, which lost 2 bases and 8 bases, there was a span of 12 bases. CDR3 loop: CASSLGDVGEKLFF. DNA for the CDR3: TGTGCCAGCAGTTTAGGGGATGTAGGCGAAAAACTGTTTTTT.

The V gene is TRBV6-5, the J gene TRBJ2-5; 7 nucleotides line up with TRBD1. Per germline, CDR1 MNHEY and CDR2 SVGAGI. With 0 bases clipped from V and 6 bases from J, the junction kept 7 bases outside the gene matches. There are 15 residues in the CDR3. CDR3 DNA sequence: TGTGCCAGCAGTTACTCACAGGGGATTCTAAAGACCCAGTACTTC. It codes for CASSYSQGILKTQYF.

The chain is built from TRBV5-6 and TRBJ2-2; 11 bases line up with TRBD1. The J segment lost 4 bases and the V segment lost 0 bases, leaving 5 bases of the junction unmatched. CDR3 length: 17 amino acids. Per germline, CDR1 SGHDT and CDR2 YYEEEE. CDR3 loop: CASSLGPGQGVTGELFF. CDR3 DNA: TGTGCCAGCAGCTTGGGGCCGGGACAGGGGGTCACCGGGGAGCTGTTTTTT.

This chain uses TRBV7-9 with TRBJ2-2; D perhaps matches TRBD2 (6 bases). The CDR3 length is 16 residues. V was pared by 4 bases and J by 3 bases, with 15 bases between. Germline V gene data show CDR1 as SEHNR and CDR2 as FQNEAQ (reference sequence). DNA for the CDR3: TGTGCCAGCAGCTCATACCGGGACTCTTACACCGGGGAGCTGTTTTTT. Amino acid sequence: CASSSYRDSYTGELFF.

The rearrangement joins TRBV9 to TRBJ1-2; TRBD1 matches at 10 bases. Losses at the gene ends were 3 bases for V and 8 bases for J; bases not matched to a gene: 13. Looked up from germline, CDR1 is SGDLS and CDR2 is YYNGEE. The CDR3 covers 16 residues. The CDR3 region has the DNA TGTGCCAGCAGCGCTACCGGGACAGGGGCCCCGACCGGCTACACCTTC. This translates into CASSATGTGAPTGYTF.

The CDR3 DNA reads TGTGCCAGCATGGAGGTCTACCCGACTCATATTAGCTCCTACGAGCAGTACTTC. This encodes CASMEVYPTHISSYEQYF. The J gene is TRBJ2-7, the V gene TRBV2; weak D call: TRBD2 (5 bases). Per the germline V gene, CDR1 is SNHLY and CDR2 is FYNNEI. V was cut by 7 bases and J by 0 bases, with 25 bases left in between. This CDR3 is 18 amino acids long.

The chain uses TRBV5-4 and TRBJ2-3; 10 bases agree with TRBD2. Looked up from germline, CDR1 is SGHNT and CDR2 is YYREEE (reference sequence). The CDR3 has 16 amino acids. V gave up 0 bases and J gave up 1 base; unmatched junction bases: 2. The CDR3, as DNA: TGTGCCAGCAGCTTGGGGCTAGCGGGGGGCACAGATACGCAGTATTTT. This gives the protein CASSLGLAGGTDTQYF.

A few counts support this clone. This sequence joins TRBV27 and TRBJ2-6; the D is unclear. Trimming took 5 bases from V and 0 from J, leaving 5 bases between them. The CDR3 covers 14 residues. Germline CDR1 MNHEY, CDR2 SMNVEV (reference sequence). CDR3 DNA sequence: TGTGCCAGCAGTCAGGACTCTGGGGCCAACGTCCTGACTTTC. Residues: CASSQDSGANVLTF.

The chain carries TRBV7-2 and TRBJ1-3; maybe TRBD1 (5 bases). The CDR3 is made up of 15 amino acids. Between the trimmed V and J ends, which lost 4 bases and 6 bases, there was a span of 16 bases. Germline values: CDR1 SGHTA, CDR2 FQGNSA. The CDR3 sequence: CASSSGAGFVNTIYF. The CDR3 DNA reads TGTGCCAGCAGCTCCGGGGCAGGGTTTGTAAACACCATATATTTT. The full variable domain, rest sourced from reference TRBV7-2 and TRBJ1-3, is GAGVSQSPSNKVTEKGKDVELRCDPISGHTALYWYRQSLGQGLEFLIYFQGNSAPDKSGLPSDRFSAERTGGSVSTLTIQRTQQEDSAVYLCASSSGAGFVNTIYFGEGSWLTVV.

The chain combines TRBV15 with TRBJ2-3; no firm D call. Germline V gene lookup returns CDR1 LNHNV and CDR2 YYDKDF (reference sequence). Trimming shortened V by 3 bases and J by 8 bases, and 15 bases separated the two germline ends. The CDR3 is made up of 14 amino acids. Here the CDR3 reads CATSSPQFATTQYF. CDR3 coding DNA: TGTGCCACCAGCAGCCCTCAGTTTGCAACTACGCAGTATTTT.

CDR3 nucleotides: TGTGCCAGCAGGCCGACAGGTTCAAATGAAAAACTGTTTTTT. Amino acid sequence: CASRPTGSNEKLFF. The rearrangement links TRBV7-2 to TRBJ1-4; D might be TRBD1 (6 bases). Germline CDR1 reads SGHTA; CDR2 reads FQGNSA. CDR3 length: 14 amino acids. V was pared by 6 bases and J by 5 bases, with 13 bases between.

The chain carries TRBV11-3 and TRBJ2-3, with D perhaps matching TRBD1 or TRBD2 (5 bases each). Germline V gene data show CDR1 as SGHNT and CDR2 as YENEEA. Trimming left V 3 bases short and J 0 bases short, with 7 bases between. This CDR3 comprises 14 residues. DNA for the CDR3: TGTGCCAGCAGCTTTGAGGGGAGCACAGATACGCAGTATTTT. Amino acid sequence: CASSFEGSTDTQYF.

This clone was seen a few times. The genes are TRBV2 and TRBJ2-3; 8 positions match TRBD1. The CDR3 extends over 16 amino acids. The germline V gene has CDR1 SNHLY and CDR2 FYNNEI. The V and J ends lost 7 bases and 2 bases, in that order; junction bases with no gene match: 11. This CDR3 reads CASTGQAAPFTDTQYF. The CDR3 nucleotides read TGTGCCAGCACGGGACAGGCCGCCCCTTTCACAGATACGCAGTATTTT.

The J gene is TRBJ2-1, the V gene TRBV4-1; 7 nucleotides align to TRBD2. V dropped 4 bases and J dropped 9; count of bases not matched to a gene: 0. Germline CDR1 is MGHRA and CDR2 is YSYEKL. CDR3 size: 11 residues. The DNA of the CDR3 is TGCGCCAGCAGCCCGGGGGGTGAGCAGTTCTTC. This encodes CASSPGGEQFF.

The chain employs TRBV5-4 and TRBJ2-3; D remains ambiguous. CDR3 length: 14 residues. V shed 3 bases and J shed 1 base, with 9 bases lying between them. Germline lookup yields CDR1 SGHNT and CDR2 YYREEE (reference sequence). CDR3 bases: TGTGCCAGCAGCTCGAATGTCGGCACAGATACGCAGTATTTT. Its protein product is CASSSNVGTDTQYF. Combining the CDR3 with reference TRBV5-4 and TRBJ2-3 gives the whole variable domain ETGVTQSPTHLIKTRGQQVTLRCSSQSGHNTVSWYQQALGQGPQFIFQYYREEENGRGNFPPRFSGLQFPNYSSELNVNALELDDSALYLCASSSNVGTDTQYFGPGTRLTVL.

This clone came up many times. This chain uses TRBV11-2 with TRBJ1-3; D gene unclear. CDR3 length: 13 residues. V was trimmed by 5 bases and J by 6 bases, leaving 11 bases between them. The germline CDR1 and CDR2 sequences are SGHAT and FQNNGV. The CDR3 spells CASSRTTSNTIYF. CDR3 in DNA: TGTGCCAGCAGCCGTACCACCTCAAACACCATATATTTT.

The chain recombines TRBV11-2 with TRBJ1-1; D ambiguous. Germline V gives CDR1 SGHAT, CDR2 FQNNGV. V lost 2 bases and J lost 12, with 13 bases in between. CDR3 length equals 12 residues. The CDR3 reads CASSLLGRPPFF. DNA of the CDR3: TGTGCCAGCAGCTTACTCGGACGCCCGCCTTTCTTT.

The V gene is TRBV6-1, the J gene TRBJ2-5; D is unresolved. The ends were cut back, 4 bases at V and 4 bases at J, with 10 bases in the middle. The germline CDR1 and CDR2 sequences are MNHNS and SASEGT. The CDR3 runs to 13 residues. CDR3 nucleotide sequence: TGTGCCAGCAGTGGGCTGGCCCCAGAGACCCAGTACTTC. It translates to CASSGLAPETQYF.

V gene TRBV4-2 combines with J gene TRBJ1-1; D uncertain. Looked up from germline, CDR1 is LGHNA and CDR2 is YNFKEQ. The CDR3 has 17 amino acids. V was trimmed by 1 base and J by 3 bases, leaving 18 bases between them. CDR3: CASSQGLDPFRDTEAFF. The CDR3 DNA reads as TGTGCCAGCAGCCAAGGACTTGACCCGTTTAGGGACACTGAAGCTTTCTTT.

The chain has TRBV19 and TRBJ2-3, with D perhaps matching TRBD1 or TRBD2 (5 bases each). Per the germline V gene, CDR1 is LNHDA and CDR2 is SQIVND (reference sequence). This CDR3 is 14 amino acids long. Trimming shortened V by 10 bases and J by 1 base, and 15 bases separated the two germline ends. CDR3 loop: CATSTGAGTDTQYF. As DNA, the CDR3 is TGTGCCACCAGTACAGGAGCGGGCACAGATACGCAGTATTTT.